This entry describes one T cell receptor beta chain. The CDR3 has 15 amino acids. The V gene's germline CDR1 is SGHNT and CDR2 YYREEE (reference sequence). The germline V and J ends were trimmed by 2 bases and 2 bases, with 14 bases remaining between them. The data were produced by immunoSEQ multiplex PCR, yet TCRdb's version contains in-frame clones alone and is incomplete. The sample lists 60,000 or so clones, about 90% occurring once. This entry is derived from a study of blood T cell repertoires in COVID-19. The rearrangement uses TRBV5-4 and TRBJ2-7, with D hard to call. The specimen sequenced was peripheral blood. The TCR comes from a human donor with active COVID-19. The donor label of this sample is uncertain. The CDR3 DNA reads as TGTGCCAGCAGCTTATCAGCTTCGGCGGCCTACGAGCAGTACTTC. It yields the protein CASSLSASAAYEQYF.